The rows below give T cell receptor beta chains drawn from one sample of a study of blood T cell repertoires in COVID-19. Here immunoSEQ multiplex PCR was the method, and the copy in TCRdb shows in-frame clones only, minus some. The sample lists about 100,000 clones, 80% seen once, with less than 35% in the top ten. Sequenced material: peripheral blood. These receptors were taken from a man between 70 and 80 years old with active or convalescent COVID-19. CDR3s include the opening cysteine and the closing phenylalanine or tryptophan. The order of the fields is V gene, CDR3 protein.

V gene: TRBV30; CDR3 protein: CAWSEDRPGNSPLHF
V gene: TRBV5-5; CDR3 protein: CASSFLVGYNSPLHF
V gene: TRBV7-3; CDR3 protein: CASSLAGESNEQFF
V gene: TRBV11-2; CDR3 protein: CASRRVKRLAGDNTGELFF
V gene: TRBV18; CDR3 protein: CASSLGGTAYEQYF
V gene: TRBV18; CDR3 protein: CASSPESRTRAYGYTF
V gene: TRBV30; CDR3 protein: CAWSVLGFDSNSPLHF
V gene: TRBV6-5; CDR3 protein: CASEEDSLTDTQYF
V gene: TRBV19; CDR3 protein: CATTPWGSAEGDTQYF
V gene: TRBV5-6; CDR3 protein: CASSLGDRLGYGYTF
V gene: TRBV19; CDR3 protein: CASSTPSGQPNTEAFF
V gene: TRBV24-1; CDR3 protein: CATSDYTGLGYTF
V gene: TRBV5-1; CDR3 protein: CASREGILGSPLHF
V gene: TRBV19; CDR3 protein: CASSQRRGVDTQYF
V gene: TRBV9; CDR3 protein: CASSVWGAKGGELFF
V gene: TRBV9; CDR3 protein: CASSASLVTGAGDEQFF